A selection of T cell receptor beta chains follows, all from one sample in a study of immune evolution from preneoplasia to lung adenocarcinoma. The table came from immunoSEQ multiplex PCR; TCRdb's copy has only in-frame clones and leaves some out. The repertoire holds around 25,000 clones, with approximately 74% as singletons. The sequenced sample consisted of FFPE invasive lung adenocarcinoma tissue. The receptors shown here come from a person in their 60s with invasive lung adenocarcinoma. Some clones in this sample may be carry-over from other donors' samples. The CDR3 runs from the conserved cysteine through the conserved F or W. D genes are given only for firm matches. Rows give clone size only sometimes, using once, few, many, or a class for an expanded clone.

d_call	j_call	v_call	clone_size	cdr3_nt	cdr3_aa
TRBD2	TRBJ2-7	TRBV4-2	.	TGTGCCAGCAGCCGAAGGTCGACTAGCGGGAGGGCCCTCGCCGACTACGAGCAGTACTTC	CASSRRSTSGRALADYEQYF
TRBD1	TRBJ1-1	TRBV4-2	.	TGTGCCAGCAGCCAGGACACAGGGGGCACTGAAGCTTTCTTT	CASSQDTGGTEAFF
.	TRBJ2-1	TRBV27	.	TGTGCCAGCAGTCCGCAAGAACGCTATGAGCAGTTCTTC	CASSPQERYEQFF
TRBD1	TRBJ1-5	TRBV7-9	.	TGTGCCAGCAGCTCGGACAGGGGTAATCAGCCCCAGCATTTT	CASSSDRGNQPQHF
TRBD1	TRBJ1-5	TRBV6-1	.	TGTGCCAGCAGTCTGCAGGGGGCAGTTAGTCAGCCCCAGCATTTT	CASSLQGAVSQPQHF
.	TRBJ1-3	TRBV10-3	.	TGTGCCATCAGTGAACAGGTTCCCAACCCCTCTGGAAACACCATATATTTT	CAISEQVPNPSGNTIYF
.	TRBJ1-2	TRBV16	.	TGTGCCAGCACCCAAGGGGGACGGTATGGCTACACCTTC	CASTQGGRYGYTF
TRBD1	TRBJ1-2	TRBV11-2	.	TGTGCCAGCAGCTTAGCCGGGACAGGGGGCAGTGGCTACACCTTC	CASSLAGTGGSGYTF
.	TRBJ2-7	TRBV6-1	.	TGTGCCAGCAGTGTGGGACTCTACTACGAGCAGTACTTC	CASSVGLYYEQYF
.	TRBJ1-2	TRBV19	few	TGTGCCAGTAGTATAGATAACCGGCCCTTAGGGGGCTACACCTTC	CASSIDNRPLGGYTF
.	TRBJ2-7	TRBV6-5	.	TGTGCCAGCAGTTACGGTACGGACTTGGGGAACGAGCAGTACTTC	CASSYGTDLGNEQYF